The clone carrying this T cell receptor (beta chain) was seen more than once but under ten times. The antigen remains undetermined. Construction of TCR beta libraries was performed using quantitative 5'-RACE with molecular barcodes. TCRdb reprocessed the 5' RACE reads with MiXCR, giving one entry per CDR3 protein. The top ten hold approximately 33% of the sample, which has some 240,000 distinct CDR3 sequences, under 20% seen once. Trimming removed 6 bases from V and 6 bases from J, with 15 bases in between. The length of the CDR3 is 14 residues. Germline CDR1 MNHEY, CDR2 SVGEGT. The sample is drawn from a study of CD8 T cells in ankylosing spondylitis. Study-wide results and caveats: CD8+ disease-linked clones were present at relatively low frequencies in blood. In ankylosing spondylitis blood, a motif of about 8 highly homologous TCR beta variants appeared characteristic. Prior literature has documented some motif variants in synovial fluid and blood from reactive arthritis.

The sample comprised blood, either unsorted or a sorted T cell fraction (not recorded which). V gene TRBV6-2 or TRBV6-3 combines with J gene TRBJ2-1; perhaps TRBD1 as D (6 bases). This TCR was recovered from a male donor with ankylosing spondylitis or in good health (not recorded which). The CDR3 region is CASSATGTINEQFF. In nucleotides, the CDR3 is TGTGCCAGCAGCGCGACCGGGACAATCAATGAGCAGTTCTTC.